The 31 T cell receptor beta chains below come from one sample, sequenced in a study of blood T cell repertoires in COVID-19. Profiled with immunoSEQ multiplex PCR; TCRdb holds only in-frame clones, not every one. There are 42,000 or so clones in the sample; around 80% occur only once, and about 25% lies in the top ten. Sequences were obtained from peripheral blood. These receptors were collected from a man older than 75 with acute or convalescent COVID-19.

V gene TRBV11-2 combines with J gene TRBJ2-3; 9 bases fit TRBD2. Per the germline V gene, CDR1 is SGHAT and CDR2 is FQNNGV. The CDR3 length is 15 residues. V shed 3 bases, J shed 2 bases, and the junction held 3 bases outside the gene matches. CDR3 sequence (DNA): TGTGCCAGCAGCTTGCTAGCGGGGATCACAGATACGCAGTATTTT. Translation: CASSLLAGITDTQYF.

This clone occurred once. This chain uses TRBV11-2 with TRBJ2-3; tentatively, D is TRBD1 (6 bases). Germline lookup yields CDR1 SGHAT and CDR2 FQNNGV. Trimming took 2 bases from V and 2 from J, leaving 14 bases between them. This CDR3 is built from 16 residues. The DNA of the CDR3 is TGTGCCAGCAGCTTATGGGCAGGGGACAACACAGATACGCAGTATTTT. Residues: CASSLWAGDNTDTQYF. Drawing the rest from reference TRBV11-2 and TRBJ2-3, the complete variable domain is EAGVAQSPRYKIIEKRQSVAFWCNPISGHATLYWYQQILGQGPKLLIQFQNNGVVDDSQLPKDRFSAERLKGVDSTLKIQPAKLEDSAVYLCASSLWAGDNTDTQYFGPGTRLTVL.

The CDR3 coding sequence is TGTGCCAGCCGCGTGGCAGGGGGTAAGGTCACTGAAGCTTTCTTT. Its translation is CASRVAGGKVTEAFF. The rearrangement uses TRBV7-8 and TRBJ1-1, with 7 bases lining up with TRBD1. Trimming removed 8 bases from V and 4 bases from J; junction bases left unmatched: 13. Germline loops: CDR1 SGHVS, CDR2 FQNEAQ. There are 15 residues in the CDR3.

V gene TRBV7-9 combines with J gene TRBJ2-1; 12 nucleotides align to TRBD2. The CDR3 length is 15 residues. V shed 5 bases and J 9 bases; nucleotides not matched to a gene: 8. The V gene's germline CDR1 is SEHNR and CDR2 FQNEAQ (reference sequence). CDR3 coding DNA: TGTGCCAGCAGCCTCGGACTAGCGGGACTTGGTGAGCAGTTCTTC. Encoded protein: CASSLGLAGLGEQFF.

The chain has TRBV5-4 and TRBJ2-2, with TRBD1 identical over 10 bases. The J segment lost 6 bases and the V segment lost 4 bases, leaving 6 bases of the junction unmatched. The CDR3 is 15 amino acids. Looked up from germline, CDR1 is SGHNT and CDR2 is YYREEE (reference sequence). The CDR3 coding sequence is TGTGCCAGCAGCGTCGGGACAGGGGTGTCCGGGGAGCTGTTTTTT. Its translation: CASSVGTGVSGELFF.

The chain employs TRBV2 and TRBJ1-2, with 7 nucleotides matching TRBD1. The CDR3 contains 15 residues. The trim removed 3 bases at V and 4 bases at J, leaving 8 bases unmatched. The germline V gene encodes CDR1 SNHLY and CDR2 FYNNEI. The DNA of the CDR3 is TGTGCCAGCAGTGATGCGCGCAGGGGGACCTATGGCTACACCTTC. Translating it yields CASSDARRGTYGYTF.

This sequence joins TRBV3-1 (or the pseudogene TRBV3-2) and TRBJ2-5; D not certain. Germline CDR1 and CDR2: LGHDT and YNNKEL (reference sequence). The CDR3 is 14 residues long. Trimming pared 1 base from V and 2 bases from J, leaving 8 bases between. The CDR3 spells CASSQGHLQETQYF. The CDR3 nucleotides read TGTGCCAGCAGCCAAGGTCACTTGCAAGAGACCCAGTACTTC.

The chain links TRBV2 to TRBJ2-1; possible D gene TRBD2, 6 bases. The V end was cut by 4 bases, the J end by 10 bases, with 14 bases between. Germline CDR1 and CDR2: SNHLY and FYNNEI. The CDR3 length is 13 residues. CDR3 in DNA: TGTGCCAGCAGTGGAAGACTAGGTCAGGAGCAGTTCTTC. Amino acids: CASSGRLGQEQFF.

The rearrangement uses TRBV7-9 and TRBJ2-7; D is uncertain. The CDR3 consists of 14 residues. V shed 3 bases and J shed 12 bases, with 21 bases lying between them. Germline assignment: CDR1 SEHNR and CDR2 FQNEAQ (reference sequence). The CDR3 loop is CASSFDLSKESTYF. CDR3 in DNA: TGTGCCAGCAGCTTTGACTTGAGTAAAGAGAGTACGTACTTC.

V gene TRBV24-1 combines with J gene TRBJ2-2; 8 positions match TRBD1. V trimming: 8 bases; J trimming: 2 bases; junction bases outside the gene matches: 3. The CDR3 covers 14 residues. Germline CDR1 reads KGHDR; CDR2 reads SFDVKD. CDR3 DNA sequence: TGTGCCACCACGGGACAGGTCAACACCGGGGAGCTGTTTTTT. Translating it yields CATTGQVNTGELFF.

CDR3 in DNA: TGTGCCAGTAACAGGGGCACAGATACGCAGTATTTT. This translates into CASNRGTDTQYF. The chain couples TRBV19 to TRBJ2-3; tentatively, D is TRBD1 (6 bases). Trimming stripped 7 bases from V and 1 base from J, with 6 bases between. The CDR3 runs 12 residues. The germline gives CDR1 LNHDA, CDR2 SQIVND (reference sequence).

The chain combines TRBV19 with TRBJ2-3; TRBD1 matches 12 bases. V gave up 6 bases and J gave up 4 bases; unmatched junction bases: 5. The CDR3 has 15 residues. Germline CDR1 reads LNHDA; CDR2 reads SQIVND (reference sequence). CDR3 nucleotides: TGTGCCAGTAGCCCCGGGACAGGGGGCCCAGATACGCAGTATTTT. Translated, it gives CASSPGTGGPDTQYF.

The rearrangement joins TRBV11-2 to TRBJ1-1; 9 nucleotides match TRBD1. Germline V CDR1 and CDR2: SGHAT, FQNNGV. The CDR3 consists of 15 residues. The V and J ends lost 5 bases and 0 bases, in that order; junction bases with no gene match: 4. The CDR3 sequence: CASSRDRVVNTEAFF. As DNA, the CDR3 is TGTGCCAGCAGCAGGGACAGGGTGGTGAACACTGAAGCTTTCTTT.

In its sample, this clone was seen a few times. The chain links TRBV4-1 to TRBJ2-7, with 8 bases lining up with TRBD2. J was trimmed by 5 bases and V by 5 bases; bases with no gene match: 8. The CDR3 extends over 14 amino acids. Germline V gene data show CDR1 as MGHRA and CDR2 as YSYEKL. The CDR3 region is CASSTGLGVHEQYF. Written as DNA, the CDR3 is TGCGCCAGCAGCACGGGACTAGGGGTCCACGAGCAGTACTTC.

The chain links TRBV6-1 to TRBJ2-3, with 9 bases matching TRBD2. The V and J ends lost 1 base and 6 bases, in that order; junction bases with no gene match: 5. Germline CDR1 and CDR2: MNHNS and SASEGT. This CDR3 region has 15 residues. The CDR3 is CASSEGSGGQDTQYF. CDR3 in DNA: TGTGCCAGCAGTGAAGGCAGCGGGGGGCAGGATACGCAGTATTTT.

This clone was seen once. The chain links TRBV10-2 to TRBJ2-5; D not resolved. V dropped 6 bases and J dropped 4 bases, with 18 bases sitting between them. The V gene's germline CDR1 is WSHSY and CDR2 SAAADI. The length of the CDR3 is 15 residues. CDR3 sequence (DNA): TGCGCCAGCAGCGCACCGGGTACTCCGCGAGAGACCCAGTACTTC. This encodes CASSAPGTPRETQYF.

CDR3 in amino acids: CASSEAGQGGYGYTF. Here the CDR3 DNA reads TGTGCCAGCAGTGAAGCGGGACAGGGTGGCTATGGCTACACCTTC. The chain recombines TRBV2 with TRBJ1-2, with TRBD1 matching 9 bases. Trimming took 0 bases from V and 4 from J; bases not matched to a gene: 3. There are 15 residues in the CDR3. Germline CDR1 SNHLY, CDR2 FYNNEI.

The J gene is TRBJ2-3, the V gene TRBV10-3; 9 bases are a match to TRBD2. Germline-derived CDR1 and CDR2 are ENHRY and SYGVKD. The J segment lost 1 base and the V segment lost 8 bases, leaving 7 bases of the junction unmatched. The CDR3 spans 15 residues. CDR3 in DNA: TGTGCCATCGGGGAGGCGGGGGGGGGCACAGATACGCAGTATTTT. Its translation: CAIGEAGGGTDTQYF.

The CDR3 DNA follows: TGTGCCAGTAGATCAGGACAAGGGGACACTGAAGCTTTCTTT. Translating gives CASRSGQGDTEAFF. The V call is TRBV19, the J call TRBJ1-1; tentative D call: TRBD1 (5 bases). V was clipped by 6 bases and J by 3 bases, with 14 bases between them. From germline, CDR1 is LNHDA and CDR2 SQIVND (reference sequence). CDR3 length: 14 amino acids.

The CDR3 sequence is CASSGAGQNTGELFF. For the CDR3, the DNA is TGTGCCAGCAGTGGGGCCGGCCAAAACACCGGGGAGCTGTTTTTT. This chain connects TRBV28 to TRBJ2-2, with D maybe TRBD1 (5 bases). The CDR3 loop spans 15 amino acids. Germline assignment: CDR1 MDHEN and CDR2 SYDVKM. The V and J ends lost 5 bases and 2 bases respectively, with 12 bases between them.

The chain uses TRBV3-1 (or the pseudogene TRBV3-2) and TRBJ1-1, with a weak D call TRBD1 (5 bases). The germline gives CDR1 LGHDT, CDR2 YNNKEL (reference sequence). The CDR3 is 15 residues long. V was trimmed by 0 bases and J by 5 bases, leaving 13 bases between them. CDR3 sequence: CASSQEEEGRTEAFF. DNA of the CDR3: TGTGCCAGCAGCCAAGAGGAGGAGGGGAGGACTGAAGCTTTCTTT.

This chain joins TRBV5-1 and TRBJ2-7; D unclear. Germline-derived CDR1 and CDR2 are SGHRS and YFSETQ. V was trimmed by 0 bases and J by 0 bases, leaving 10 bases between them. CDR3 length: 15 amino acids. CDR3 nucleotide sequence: TGCGCCAGCAGCTTGGACGTCACCAGCTCCTACGAGCAGTACTTC. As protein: CASSLDVTSSYEQYF.

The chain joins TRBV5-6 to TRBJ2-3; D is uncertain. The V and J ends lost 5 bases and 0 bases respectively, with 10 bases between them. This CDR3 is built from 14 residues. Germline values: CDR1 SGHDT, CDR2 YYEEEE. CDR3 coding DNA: TGTGCCAGCAGTCCCACTCTAAGCACAGATACGCAGTATTTT. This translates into CASSPTLSTDTQYF. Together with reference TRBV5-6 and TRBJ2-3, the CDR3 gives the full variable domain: DAGVTQSPTHLIKTRGQQVTLRCSPKSGHDTVSWYQQALGQGPQFIFQYYEEEERQRGNFPDRFSGHQFPNYSSELNVNALLLGDSALYLCASSPTLSTDTQYFGPGTRLTVL.

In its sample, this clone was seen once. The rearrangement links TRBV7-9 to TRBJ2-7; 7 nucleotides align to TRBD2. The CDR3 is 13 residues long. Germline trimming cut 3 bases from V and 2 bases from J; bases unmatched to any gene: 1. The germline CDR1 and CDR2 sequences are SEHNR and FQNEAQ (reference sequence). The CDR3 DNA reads TGTGCCAGCAGCTTTACTAGCGCCTACGAGCAGTACTTC. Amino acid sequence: CASSFTSAYEQYF.

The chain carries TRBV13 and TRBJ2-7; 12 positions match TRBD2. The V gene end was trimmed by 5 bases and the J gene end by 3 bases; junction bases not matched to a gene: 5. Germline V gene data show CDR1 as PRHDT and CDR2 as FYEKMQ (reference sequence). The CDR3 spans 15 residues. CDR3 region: CASSPSTSGGYEQYF. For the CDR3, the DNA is TGTGCCAGCAGCCCGTCGACTAGCGGGGGCTACGAGCAGTACTTC.

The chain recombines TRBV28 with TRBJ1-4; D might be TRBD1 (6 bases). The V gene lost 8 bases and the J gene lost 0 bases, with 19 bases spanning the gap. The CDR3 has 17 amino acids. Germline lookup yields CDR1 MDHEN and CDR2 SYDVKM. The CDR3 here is CASVPMTGPATNEKLFF. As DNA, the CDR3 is TGTGCCAGCGTCCCCATGACAGGCCCTGCAACTAATGAAAAACTGTTTTTT.

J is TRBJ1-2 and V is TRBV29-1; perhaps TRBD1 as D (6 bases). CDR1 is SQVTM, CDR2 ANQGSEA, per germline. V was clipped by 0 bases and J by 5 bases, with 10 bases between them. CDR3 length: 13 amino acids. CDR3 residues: CSVEDPGEYGYTF. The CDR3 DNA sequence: TGCAGCGTTGAAGACCCAGGGGAATATGGCTACACCTTC.

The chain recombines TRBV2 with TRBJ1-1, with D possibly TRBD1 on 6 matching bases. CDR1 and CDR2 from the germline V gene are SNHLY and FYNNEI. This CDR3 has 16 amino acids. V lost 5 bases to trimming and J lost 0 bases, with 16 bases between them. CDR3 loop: CASSPGTSLMNTEAFF. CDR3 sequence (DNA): TGTGCCAGCAGTCCCGGGACATCCCTCATGAACACTGAAGCTTTCTTT.

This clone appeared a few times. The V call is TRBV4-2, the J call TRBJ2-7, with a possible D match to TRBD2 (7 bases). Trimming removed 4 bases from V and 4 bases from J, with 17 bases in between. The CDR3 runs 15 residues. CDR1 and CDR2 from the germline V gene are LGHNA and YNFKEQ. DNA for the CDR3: TGTGCCAGCAGCCGGGGAGGGGGGGCCGGGTACGAGCAGTACTTC. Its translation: CASSRGGGAGYEQYF.

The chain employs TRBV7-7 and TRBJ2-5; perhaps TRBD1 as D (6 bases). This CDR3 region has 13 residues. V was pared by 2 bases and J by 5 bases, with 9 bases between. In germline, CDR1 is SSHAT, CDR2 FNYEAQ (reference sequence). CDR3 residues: CASSLSGVETQYF. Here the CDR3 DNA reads TGTGCCAGCAGCTTATCAGGGGTCGAGACCCAGTACTTC.

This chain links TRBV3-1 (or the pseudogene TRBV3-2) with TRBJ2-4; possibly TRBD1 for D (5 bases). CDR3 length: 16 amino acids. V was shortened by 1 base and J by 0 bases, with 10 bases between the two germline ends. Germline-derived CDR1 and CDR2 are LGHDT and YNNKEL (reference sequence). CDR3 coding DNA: TGTGCCAGCAGCCAAGGGAAGGGGATAGCCAAAAACATTCAGTACTTC. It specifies CASSQGKGIAKNIQYF.